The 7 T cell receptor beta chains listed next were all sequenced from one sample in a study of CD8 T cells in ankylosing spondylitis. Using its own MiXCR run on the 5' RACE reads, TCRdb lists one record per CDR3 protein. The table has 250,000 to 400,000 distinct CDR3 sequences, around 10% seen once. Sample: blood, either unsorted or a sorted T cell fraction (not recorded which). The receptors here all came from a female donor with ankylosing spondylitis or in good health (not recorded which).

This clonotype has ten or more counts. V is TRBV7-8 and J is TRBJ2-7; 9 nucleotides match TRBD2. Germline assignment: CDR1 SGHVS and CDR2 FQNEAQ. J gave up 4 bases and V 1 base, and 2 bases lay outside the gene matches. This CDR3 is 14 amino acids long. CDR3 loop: CASSLEAGGYEQYF. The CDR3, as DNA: TGTGCCAGCAGCTTAGAGGCGGGAGGGTACGAGCAGTACTTC.

CDR3 in DNA: TGTGCCAGCAGCCCCTCAAGGGCGGGGAATGAGCAGTTCTTC. It translates to CASSPSRAGNEQFF. This chain uses TRBV4-2 with TRBJ2-1, with a weak D call TRBD2 (6 bases). This CDR3 contains 14 residues. Germline CDR1 LGHNA, CDR2 YNFKEQ. The ends were cut back, 4 bases at V and 7 bases at J, with 14 bases in the middle.

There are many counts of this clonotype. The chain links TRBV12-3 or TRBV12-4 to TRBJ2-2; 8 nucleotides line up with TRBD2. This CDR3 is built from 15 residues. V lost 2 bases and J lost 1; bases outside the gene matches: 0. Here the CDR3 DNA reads TGTGCCAGCAGTTTACTAGCGGGGAACACCGGGGAGCTGTTTTTT. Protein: CASSLLAGNTGELFF.

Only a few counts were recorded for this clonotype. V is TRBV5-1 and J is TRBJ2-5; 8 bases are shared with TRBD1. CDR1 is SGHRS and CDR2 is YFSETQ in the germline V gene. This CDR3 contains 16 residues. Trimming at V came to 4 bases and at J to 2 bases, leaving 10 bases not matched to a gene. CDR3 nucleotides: TGCGCCAGCAGCAACGACAGGGGCCCACTTCAAGAGACCCAGTACTTC. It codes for CASSNDRGPLQETQYF.

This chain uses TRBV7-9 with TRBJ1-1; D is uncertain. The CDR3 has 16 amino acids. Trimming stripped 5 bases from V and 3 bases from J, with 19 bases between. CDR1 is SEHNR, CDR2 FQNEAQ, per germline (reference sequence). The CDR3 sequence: CASSHSMREGDTEAFF. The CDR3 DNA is TGTGCCAGCAGCCATTCAATGAGGGAGGGAGACACTGAAGCTTTCTTT.

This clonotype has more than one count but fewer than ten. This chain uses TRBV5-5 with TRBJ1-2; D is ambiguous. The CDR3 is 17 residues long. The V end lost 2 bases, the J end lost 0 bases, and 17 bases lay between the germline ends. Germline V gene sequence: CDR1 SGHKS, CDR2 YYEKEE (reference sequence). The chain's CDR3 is CASSFYRTHSTNYGYTF. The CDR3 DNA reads TGTGCCAGCAGCTTCTACAGAACCCATTCCACTAACTATGGCTACACCTTC.

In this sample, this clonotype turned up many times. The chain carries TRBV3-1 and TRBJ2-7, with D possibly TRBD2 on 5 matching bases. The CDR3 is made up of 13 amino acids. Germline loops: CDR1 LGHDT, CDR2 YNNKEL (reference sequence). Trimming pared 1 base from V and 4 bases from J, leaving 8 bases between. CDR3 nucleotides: TGTGCCAGCAGCCAAGGGACTGTATACGAGCAGTACTTC. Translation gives CASSQGTVYEQYF.